The source of this T cell receptor (beta chain) is a study of Ad26.COV2.S vaccination and SARS-CoV-2 variants. In its sample, this clone was seen once. Documented treatment: around 19 received Ad26.COV2.S at low or high dose, single or two shots; five or six received placebo; per-sample allocation not given. Sampling was performed 63 days after the first vaccine or placebo injection. The V gene lost 7 bases and the J gene lost 4 bases, with 10 bases spanning the gap. Per the germline V gene, CDR1 is SNHLY and CDR2 is FYNNEI. This CDR3 has 12 amino acids. This table comes from immunoSEQ multiplex PCR, and its TCRdb copy is limited to in-frame clones, with some not included. The sample carries 350,000 to 400,000 clones, about 88% recorded once.

The sample here was peripheral blood, taken in a trial of Ad26.COV2.S vaccine versus placebo. The rearrangement joins TRBV2 to TRBJ1-2; D may be TRBD1 (5 bases). The TCR sequence derives from a person aged 18 to 59 who received the Ad26.COV2.S COVID-19 vaccine or a placebo. The DNA for the CDR3 is TGTGCCAGCACGCGACAGTTCTATGGCTACACCTTC. Protein sequence: CASTRQFYGYTF.